The 24 T cell receptor beta chains presented below share a single source sample, sequenced in a study of OX40 agonist ivuxolimab in advanced cancers. Some clones are missing from TCRdb's copy, which holds only in-frame ones; the method was immunoSEQ multiplex PCR. The table includes 35,000 to 40,000 clones, 80% to 90% detected once. The starting material was CD4+ or CD8+ T cells sorted from blood, obtained in a trial of the OX40 agonist ivuxolimab. These receptors all come from an adult with an advanced solid tumor such as melanoma, head and neck, liver or kidney cancer.

This clone was seen once. The chain has TRBV6-1 and TRBJ2-2; D is possibly TRBD1 (6 bases). This CDR3 has 15 residues. CDR1 is MNHNS, CDR2 SASEGT, per germline. Trimming removed 11 bases from V and 2 bases from J, with 18 bases in between. DNA of the CDR3: TGTGCCGGGACAAACCGGGACGTAAACACCGGGGAGCTGTTTTTT. The encoded protein is CAGTNRDVNTGELFF.

CDR3: CASSQGGSLDGFYEQYF. The CDR3 DNA sequence: TGTGCCAGCAGCCAAGGGGGCTCCCTGGACGGATTCTACGAGCAGTACTTC. J is TRBJ2-7 and V is TRBV4-2; a possible D gene is TRBD1 (5 bases). The CDR3 totals 17 residues. V was trimmed by 1 base and J by 3 bases, leaving 19 bases between them. Germline CDR1 is LGHNA and CDR2 is YNFKEQ.

As DNA, the CDR3 is TGTGCCACCAGCAGAGTAAAGGGTCAGCCCCCTACCTATGGCTACACCTTC. It translates to CATSRVKGQPPTYGYTF. The V gene is TRBV15, the J gene TRBJ1-2; D unresolved. The V gene's germline CDR1 is LNHNV and CDR2 YYDKDF (reference sequence). This CDR3 is 17 amino acids long. Deletions cut 1 base from V and 4 bases from J, with 19 bases between.

This chain uses TRBV4-1 with TRBJ2-5; D gene uncertain. The CDR3 has 13 amino acids. Germline V lookup: CDR1 MGHRA, CDR2 YSYEKL. V lost 1 base, J lost 3 bases, and 6 bases lay in between. CDR3 region: CASSQGPKETQYF. CDR3 bases: TGCGCCAGCAGCCAAGGACCCAAAGAGACCCAGTACTTC.

V is TRBV27 and J is TRBJ1-2; perhaps TRBD1 as D (6 bases). Germline CDR1 and CDR2: MNHEY and SMNVEV (reference sequence). V dropped 3 bases and J dropped 6 bases, with 20 bases sitting between them. CDR3 length equals 16 residues. DNA of the CDR3: TGTGCCAGCAGTTTTCAAGAATCCGGGACATGGAATGGCTACACCTTC. Translated: CASSFQESGTWNGYTF.

CDR3 in DNA: TGTGCCAGCAGCGTTTCAACAGGGGGAACCGGGGAGCTGTTTTTT. Protein: CASSVSTGGTGELFF. The chain links TRBV9 to TRBJ2-2, with TRBD1 matching 8 bases. V was clipped by 2 bases and J by 5 bases; unmatched bases: 5. Germline values: CDR1 SGDLS, CDR2 YYNGEE. This CDR3 is 15 amino acids long. Together with reference TRBV9 and TRBJ2-2, the CDR3 gives the full variable domain: DSGVTQTPKHLITATGQRVTLRCSPRSGDLSVYWYQQSLDQGLQFLIQYYNGEERAKGNILERFSAQQFPDLHSELNLSSLELGDSALYFCASSVSTGGTGELFFGEGSRLTVL.

This clone was picked up one time. This rearrangement joins TRBV6-5 to TRBJ2-1, with TRBD1 identical over 8 bases. The CDR3 loop spans 15 amino acids. The V gene's germline CDR1 is MNHEY and CDR2 SVGAGI. Unmatched junction bases numbered 2, after V lost 2 bases and J lost 2 bases. The CDR3 nucleotides are TGTGCCAGCAGTTACGGGACAGGACCCTACAATGAGCAGTTCTTC. This encodes CASSYGTGPYNEQFF.

V is TRBV27 and J is TRBJ2-5; D remains ambiguous. The germline V and J ends were trimmed by 7 bases and 0 bases, with 9 bases remaining between them. The germline gives CDR1 MNHEY, CDR2 SMNVEV (reference sequence). This CDR3 contains 13 residues. The CDR3 loop is CASTPRNQETQYF. Written as DNA, the CDR3 is TGTGCCAGCACCCCCAGGAACCAAGAGACCCAGTACTTC.

The chain joins TRBV27 to TRBJ1-1, with D possibly TRBD1 on 5 matching bases. Deletions cut 5 bases from V and 4 bases from J, with 20 bases between. CDR1 MNHEY and CDR2 SMNVEV come from the germline V gene (reference sequence). The CDR3 has 16 amino acids. CDR3 sequence (DNA): TGTGCCAGCAGTCCAGTACAAGCGAAAGGGGCCACTGAAGCTTTCTTT. Translated, it gives CASSPVQAKGATEAFF.

This chain joins TRBV4-3 and TRBJ2-1; maybe TRBD1 (5 bases). Trimming pared 4 bases from V and 3 bases from J, leaving 13 bases between. The CDR3 loop spans 15 amino acids. In germline, CDR1 is LGHNA, CDR2 YSLEER. The CDR3 is CASSLDSLYYNEQFF. CDR3 DNA sequence: TGCGCCAGCAGCCTAGACAGTTTGTACTACAATGAGCAGTTCTTC.

The V call is TRBV4-1, the J call TRBJ2-5, with D unresolved. The DNA end lines up better with TRBJ2-7; the J call may be wrong. The CDR3 loop spans 14 amino acids. Per germline, CDR1 MGHRA and CDR2 YSYEKL. The CDR3 loop is CASSQVGQEYEQYF. CDR3 sequence (DNA): TGCGCCAGCAGCCAAGTCGGGCAGGAGTACGAGCAGTACTTC.

This chain links TRBV6-1 with TRBJ2-1; D may match TRBD1 or TRBD2 (5 bases each). Germline-derived CDR1 and CDR2 are MNHNS and SASEGT. V was clipped by 3 bases and J by 6 bases, with 12 bases between them. The CDR3 totals 14 residues. DNA of the CDR3: TGTGCCAGCAGTGAGGGCCCGGGGCCCAATGAGCAGTTCTTC. This encodes CASSEGPGPNEQFF.

The chain uses TRBV7-2 and TRBJ1-4; maybe TRBD1 (5 bases). The length of the CDR3 is 15 residues. The germline V gene encodes CDR1 SGHTA and CDR2 FQGNSA. V shed 5 bases and J shed 8 bases, with 18 bases lying between them. For the CDR3, the DNA is TGTGCCAGCAGCCGACTTATGTCCGGGGGGGAAAAACTGTTTTTT. It translates to CASSRLMSGGEKLFF.

The rearrangement links TRBV4-3 to TRBJ2-7; D call uncertain. Germline lookup yields CDR1 LGHNA and CDR2 YSLEER. The CDR3 contains 14 residues. Trimming left V 0 bases short and J 2 bases short, with 8 bases between. The CDR3 DNA follows: TGCGCCAGCAGCCAAGACAAAAGCCCCTACGAGCAGTACTTC. Translating gives CASSQDKSPYEQYF.

The chain couples TRBV11-2 to TRBJ2-7; D perhaps matches TRBD1 (6 bases). CDR3 length equals 15 residues. The germline CDR1 and CDR2 sequences are SGHAT and FQNNGV. Between the trimmed V and J ends, which lost 3 bases and 3 bases, there was a span of 15 bases. DNA of the CDR3: TGTGCCAGCAGCTTTCAGGGGTTCGGAGGCTACGAGCAGTACTTC. This encodes CASSFQGFGGYEQYF.

The chain employs TRBV4-1 and TRBJ2-1; D is ambiguous. The ends were cut back, 2 bases at V and 5 bases at J, with 16 bases in the middle. Germline V gene lookup returns CDR1 MGHRA and CDR2 YSYEKL. CDR3 length equals 16 residues. CDR3 sequence reads: CASSQKTSNRNNEQFF. For the CDR3, the DNA is TGCGCCAGCAGCCAAAAGACCTCCAACCGTAACAATGAGCAGTTCTTC.

V is TRBV2 and J is TRBJ2-2; TRBD2 aligns across 11 bases. The CDR3 contains 16 residues. Germline V gives CDR1 SNHLY, CDR2 FYNNEI. V lost 7 bases to trimming and J lost 0 bases; unmatched junction nucleotides: 4. CDR3 region: CASKSSGGTNTGELFF. In DNA form, the CDR3 reads TGTGCCAGCAAATCTAGCGGGGGGACGAACACCGGGGAGCTGTTTTTT.

This chain joins TRBV29-1 and TRBJ2-1, with a possible D match to TRBD1 (5 bases). V lost 7 bases, J lost 0 bases, and 7 bases lay in between. The CDR3 extends over 12 amino acids. The germline V gene has CDR1 SQVTM and CDR2 ANQGSEA. In nucleotides, the CDR3 is TGCAGCGGGACAAGCTCCTACAATGAGCAGTTCTTC. This codes for CSGTSSYNEQFF.

The V and J genes are TRBV7-9 and TRBJ2-3; D remains ambiguous. The length of the CDR3 is 12 residues. V lost 7 bases and J 2 bases, leaving 7 bases between the germline ends. Per the germline V gene, CDR1 is SEHNR and CDR2 is FQNEAQ (reference sequence). The CDR3: CASTIATDTQYF. CDR3 DNA: TGTGCCAGCACCATTGCCACAGATACGCAGTATTTT.

CDR3 loop: CASSFGSGAEAFF. In DNA form, the CDR3 reads TGTGCCAGCAGTTTTGGGTCTGGGGCTGAAGCTTTCTTT. The rearrangement joins TRBV27 to TRBJ1-1, with D unclear. This CDR3 region has 13 residues. Trimming shortened V by 3 bases and J by 6 bases, and 11 bases separated the two germline ends. Germline CDR1 MNHEY, CDR2 SMNVEV (reference sequence).

This chain uses TRBV2 with TRBJ2-1, with TRBD2 as a possible D gene (5 bases). V lost 6 bases and J 0 bases, leaving 12 bases between the germline ends. From germline, CDR1 is SNHLY and CDR2 FYNNEI. The CDR3 loop spans 15 amino acids. For the CDR3, the DNA is TGTGCCAGCAGCGCCGCGGGTAGCTCCTACAATGAGCAGTTCTTC. It encodes CASSAAGSSYNEQFF.

V and J are TRBV11-3 and TRBJ2-7; TRBD1 agrees at 11 bases. CDR1 is SGHNT, CDR2 YENEEA, per germline. This CDR3 comprises 15 residues. Trimming took 5 bases from V and 2 from J; bases not matched to a gene: 5. This CDR3 reads CASSPGTGGAYEQYF. CDR3 DNA sequence: TGTGCCAGCAGCCCCGGGACAGGGGGGGCCTACGAGCAGTACTTC.

The genes are TRBV30 and TRBJ1-5; D unclear. Germline CDR1 GTSNPN, CDR2 SVGIG (reference sequence). With 2 bases removed from V and 4 bases from J, the gap between germline ends came to 9 bases. The CDR3 has 13 residues. CDR3: CAWSPRPNQPQHF. CDR3 coding DNA: TGTGCCTGGAGTCCTCGACCGAATCAGCCCCAGCATTTT.

The chain links TRBV27 to TRBJ2-1, with D possibly being TRBD1 (5 bases). Between the trimmed V and J ends, which lost 3 bases and 9 bases, there was a span of 9 bases. The CDR3 runs to 12 residues. Germline V gene sequence: CDR1 MNHEY, CDR2 SMNVEV (reference sequence). The CDR3: CASSFQGSEQFF. CDR3 DNA: TGTGCCAGCAGTTTTCAGGGAAGTGAGCAGTTCTTC.